The sample holds one count of the clone carrying this T cell receptor beta chain. Its antigen is unknown. The V end lost 6 bases, the J end lost 0 bases, and 14 bases lay between the germline ends. CDR1 MDHEN and CDR2 SYDVKM come from the germline V gene. The CDR3 has 15 residues. The data derive from a study of cytomegalovirus exposure and HLA in healthy donors. At the level of the study: Of the donors genotyped, several hundred in all, less than 90% fell in the Caucasian-associated ancestry cluster. Study-wide results and limits: The productive fraction for most TCR beta V segments was about 87% or about 30% in an earlier analysis. Cytomegalovirus status was reportedly diagnosed by the classifier with high sensitivity and specificity.

The PCR employed 60 Vbeta primers together with 13 Jbeta primers. Some clones are missing from TCRdb's copy, which holds only in-frame ones; the method was immunoSEQ multiplex PCR. The sample yields 110,000 or so clones, roughly four fifths seen once. Sample: PBMCs. The TCR was taken from a man between 35 and 55 years old in good health and CMV-seronegative. The chain recombines TRBV28 with TRBJ1-1; no clear D. The CDR3 protein is CASRRPGELNTEAFF. In DNA form, the CDR3 reads TGTGCCAGCAGACGTCCCGGGGAGTTGAACACTGAAGCTTTCTTT.